The TCR beta chain described here comes from a study of cytomegalovirus exposure and HLA in healthy donors. Everyone who donated was a healthy bone marrow donor. Researchers ran the PCR with 60 Vbeta and 13 Jbeta primers. Sequenced by immunoSEQ multiplex PCR; TCRdb stores in-frame clones only, minus some. Of under 250,000 clones in the sample, over 65% are singletons; the top ten hold around 0.63%. Trimming removed 5 bases from V and 7 bases from J, with 20 bases in between. Germline V gives CDR1 MNHNS, CDR2 SASEGT. This CDR3 region has 15 residues. The sample consisted of PBMCs. The receptor comes from a man aged 18 to 30 in good health and CMV-seronegative. The rearrangement links TRBV6-1 to TRBJ1-2; D ambiguous. In nucleotides, the CDR3 is TGTGCCAGCAGTAATATGATGCTGGGCGATATTGGCTACACCTTC. Translated: CASSNMMLGDIGYTF.